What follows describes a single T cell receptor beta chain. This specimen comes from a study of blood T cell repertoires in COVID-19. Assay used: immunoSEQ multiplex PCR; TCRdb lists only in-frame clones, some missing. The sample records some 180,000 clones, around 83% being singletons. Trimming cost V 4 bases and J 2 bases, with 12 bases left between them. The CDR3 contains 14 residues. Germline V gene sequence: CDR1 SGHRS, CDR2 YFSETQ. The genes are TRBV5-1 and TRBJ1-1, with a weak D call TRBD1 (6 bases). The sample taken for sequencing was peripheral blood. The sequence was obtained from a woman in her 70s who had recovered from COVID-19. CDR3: CASSRRGPNTEAFF. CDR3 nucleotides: TGCGCCAGCAGCCGCAGGGGCCCCAACACTGAAGCTTTCTTT.